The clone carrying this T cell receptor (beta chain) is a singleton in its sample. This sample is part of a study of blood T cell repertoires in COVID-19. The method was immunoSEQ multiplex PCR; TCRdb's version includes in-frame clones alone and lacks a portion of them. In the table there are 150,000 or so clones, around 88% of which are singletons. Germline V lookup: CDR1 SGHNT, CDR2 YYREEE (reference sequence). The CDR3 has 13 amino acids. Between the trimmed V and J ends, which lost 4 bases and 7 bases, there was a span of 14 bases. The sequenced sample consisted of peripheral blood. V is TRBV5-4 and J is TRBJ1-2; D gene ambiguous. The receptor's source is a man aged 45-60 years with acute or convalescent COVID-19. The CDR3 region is CASSGFVSGGYTF. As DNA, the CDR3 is TGTGCCAGCAGCGGTTTTGTTTCGGGTGGCTACACCTTC.